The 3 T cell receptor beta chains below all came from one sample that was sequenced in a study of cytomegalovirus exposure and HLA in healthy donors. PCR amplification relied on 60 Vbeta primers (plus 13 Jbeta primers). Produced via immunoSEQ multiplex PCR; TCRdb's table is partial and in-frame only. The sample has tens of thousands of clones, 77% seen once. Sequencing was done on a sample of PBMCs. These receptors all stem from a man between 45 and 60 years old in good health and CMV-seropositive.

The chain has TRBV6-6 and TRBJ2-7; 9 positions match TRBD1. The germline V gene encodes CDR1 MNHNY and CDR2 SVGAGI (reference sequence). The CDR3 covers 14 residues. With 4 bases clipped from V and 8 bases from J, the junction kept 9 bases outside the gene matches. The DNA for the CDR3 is TGTGCCAGCAGTTTTCCGGGACAGGGTCGACAGCAGTACTTC. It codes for CASSFPGQGRQQYF.

CDR3 DNA sequence: TGTGCCAGCAGCCTTACAGGGTCGCCTGGAAACACCATATATTTT. This translates into CASSLTGSPGNTIYF. This sequence joins TRBV7-8 and TRBJ1-3, with D possibly being TRBD1 (6 bases). Per germline, CDR1 SGHVS and CDR2 FQNEAQ. V dropped 5 bases and J dropped 2 bases, with 13 bases sitting between them. The CDR3 contains 15 residues.

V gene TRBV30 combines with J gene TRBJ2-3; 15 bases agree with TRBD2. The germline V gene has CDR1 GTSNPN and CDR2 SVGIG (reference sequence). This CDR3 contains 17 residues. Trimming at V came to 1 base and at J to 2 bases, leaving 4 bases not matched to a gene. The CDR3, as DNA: TGTGCCTGGAGTGAAGGACTAGCGGGAGGGCCCACAGATACGCAGTATTTT. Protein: CAWSEGLAGGPTDTQYF.